The 22 T cell receptor beta chains listed next were all sequenced from one sample in a study of technical replicates of blood from a few donors. Profiling relied on immunoSEQ multiplex PCR, and the TCRdb table lists in-frame clones only, not all of them. The table includes tens of thousands of clones, 91% detected once. The sample was T cells isolated from PBMCs. The origin of the receptors is a human donor in good health. Some clones in this sample may be carry-over from other donors' samples.

This clone was found a few times. The J gene is TRBJ2-2, the V gene TRBV29-1, with 8 bases matching TRBD1. Germline V lookup: CDR1 SQVTM, CDR2 ANQGSEA. The CDR3 has 14 residues. Trimming cost V 5 bases and J 2 bases; bases outside gene matches: 4. CDR3 region: CSVRDRTNTGELFF. DNA for the CDR3: TGCAGCGTTCGGGACAGGACTAACACCGGGGAGCTGTTTTTT.

The chain uses TRBV25-1 and TRBJ1-2, with D possibly TRBD1 on 5 matching bases. The CDR3 covers 12 residues. Germline CDR1 reads MGHDK; CDR2 reads SYGVNS. V was pared by 3 bases and J by 6 bases, with 8 bases between. CDR3 in DNA: TGTGCCAGCAGTGAGGGACTCAATGGCTACACCTTC. Translating gives CASSEGLNGYTF.

This chain links TRBV2 with TRBJ2-7; 9 bases line up with TRBD1. The CDR3 runs to 15 residues. The germline V gene encodes CDR1 SNHLY and CDR2 FYNNEI. The ends lost 0 bases at V and 2 bases at J; junction bases unmatched: 2. The chain's CDR3 is CASSEAWTGAYEQYF. CDR3 bases: TGTGCCAGCAGTGAAGCATGGACAGGGGCCTACGAGCAGTACTTC.

V is TRBV15 and J is TRBJ2-2; the match to TRBD2 covers 11 bases. Germline assignment: CDR1 LNHNV and CDR2 YYDKDF (reference sequence). The CDR3 has 16 residues. V was clipped by 3 bases and J by 2 bases; unmatched bases: 2. CDR3 in amino acids: CATSRGLAANTGELFF. The DNA for the CDR3 is TGTGCCACCAGCAGGGGACTAGCGGCTAACACCGGGGAGCTGTTTTTT.

The chain links TRBV6-6 to TRBJ2-1, with 15 bases lining up with TRBD2. The germline CDR1 and CDR2 sequences are MNHNY and SVGAGI (reference sequence). J lost 7 bases, V lost 7 bases, and 5 bases had no gene match. CDR3 length: 15 amino acids. In DNA form, the CDR3 reads TGTGCCAGCATCCCGGGACTAGCGGGAGGTAATGAGCAGTTCTTC. It yields the protein CASIPGLAGGNEQFF.

The chain employs TRBV7-9 and TRBJ2-1; TRBD2 matches 11 bases. The CDR3 loop spans 16 amino acids. Germline values: CDR1 SEHNR, CDR2 FQNEAQ (reference sequence). V lost 0 bases and J lost 5; bases outside the gene matches: 3. This CDR3 reads CASSLARGLADNEQFF. In DNA, the CDR3 is TGTGCCAGCAGCTTAGCCAGGGGACTAGCGGACAATGAGCAGTTCTTC.

The CDR3 loop reads CASSQVAAGGRYEQYF. The CDR3 DNA sequence: TGTGCCAGCAGCCAAGTTGCAGCGGGGGGTCGCTACGAGCAGTACTTC. The rearrangement uses TRBV4-2 and TRBJ2-7; TRBD2 aligns across 9 bases. The length of the CDR3 is 16 residues. Trimming at V came to 1 base and at J to 3 bases, leaving 7 bases not matched to a gene. Germline loops: CDR1 LGHNA, CDR2 YNFKEQ.

This rearrangement joins TRBV28 to TRBJ2-7; TRBD2 aligns across 11 bases. There are 14 residues in the CDR3. CDR1 and CDR2 from the germline V gene are MDHEN and SYDVKM. V trimming: 5 bases; J trimming: 3 bases; junction bases outside the gene matches: 3. The CDR3 spells CASSRGTSGYEQYF. DNA of the CDR3: TGTGCCAGCAGTCGAGGGACTAGCGGCTACGAGCAGTACTTC.

The V gene is TRBV29-1, the J gene TRBJ2-3; 10 bases fit TRBD2. The CDR3 is 15 amino acids. V lost 6 bases and J lost 6; bases outside the gene matches: 12. In germline, CDR1 is SQVTM, CDR2 ANQGSEA. The CDR3 DNA is TGCAGCGTGAGGACTAGCGGAATGGAGGTGGATACGCAGTATTTT. Its protein product is CSVRTSGMEVDTQYF.

The chain has TRBV6-4 and TRBJ1-2, with TRBD1 matching 7 bases. The CDR3 length is 14 residues. J gave up 3 bases and V 6 bases, and 7 bases lay outside the gene matches. The germline V gene has CDR1 MRHNA and CDR2 SNTAGT. CDR3 nucleotides: TGTGCCAGCAGCCAACAGGGGCCTGACTATGGCTACACCTTC. As protein: CASSQQGPDYGYTF.

The V call is TRBV14, the J call TRBJ2-5, with D unresolved. The J call is in doubt because the DNA end fits TRBJ2-7 better. The CDR3 is 16 amino acids. The germline V gene has CDR1 SGHDN and CDR2 FVKESK. The CDR3 region is CASSQDRFGWDYEQYF. The CDR3 DNA sequence: TGTGCCAGCAGCCAAGATCGTTTCGGGTGGGACTACGAGCAGTACTTC.

A single count supports this clone. The chain recombines TRBV7-6 with TRBJ2-1, with 13 positions matching TRBD2. In germline, CDR1 is SGHVS, CDR2 FNYEAQ. The V segment lost 1 base and the J segment 7 bases; nucleotides outside the gene matches: 10. The CDR3 is 18 amino acids. DNA for the CDR3: TGTGCCAGCAGCTTAGGGACTAGCGGGAGCCCCCGCGGGAATGAGCAGTTCTTC. It encodes CASSLGTSGSPRGNEQFF.

V and J are TRBV6-5 and TRBJ2-1; TRBD2 agrees at 14 bases. This CDR3 has 14 amino acids. Per germline, CDR1 MNHEY and CDR2 SVGAGI. V lost 6 bases, J lost 10 bases, and 5 bases stayed unmatched. The CDR3 sequence is CASSSGLAGVEQFF. CDR3 DNA sequence: TGTGCCAGCAGCTCGGGACTAGCGGGAGTGGAGCAGTTCTTC.

The chain is built from TRBV30 and TRBJ2-2; tentatively, D is TRBD2 (6 bases). Trimming took off 3 bases at V and 4 bases at J, with 15 bases between the two ends. Germline CDR1 reads GTSNPN; CDR2 reads SVGIG (reference sequence). This CDR3 has 15 amino acids. CDR3 sequence (DNA): TGTGCCTGGAGAAAATCCGGGACTCCCACCGGGGAGCTGTTTTTT. This encodes CAWRKSGTPTGELFF.

The chain is built from TRBV28 and TRBJ1-5; D may be TRBD1 (5 bases). Germline V gene data show CDR1 as MDHEN and CDR2 as SYDVKM. Trimming removed 3 bases from V and 5 bases from J, with 11 bases in between. The CDR3 consists of 14 residues. The CDR3 nucleotides are TGTGCCAGCAGTTTGTTAGGGGCCGATCAGCCCCAGCATTTT. As protein: CASSLLGADQPQHF.

This chain connects TRBV5-1 to TRBJ2-1; TRBD2 agrees at 7 bases. The ends lost 4 bases at V and 0 bases at J; junction bases unmatched: 4. The CDR3 is 15 residues long. Germline V CDR1 and CDR2: SGHRS, YFSETQ. CDR3 nucleotides: TGCGCCAGCAGCCGCGGCGGGAGCTCCTACAATGAGCAGTTCTTC. Its protein product is CASSRGGSSYNEQFF. Using reference TRBV5-1 and TRBJ2-1 for the parts outside the CDR3, the full variable domain is KAGVTQTPRYLIKTRGQQVTLSCSPISGHRSVSWYQQTPGQGLQFLFEYFSETQRNKGNFPGRFSGRQFSNSRSEMNVSTLELGDSALYLCASSRGGSSYNEQFFGPGTRLTVL.

The chain combines TRBV19 with TRBJ2-5, with D possibly TRBD1 on 7 matching bases. CDR3 length: 13 residues. Germline V gene sequence: CDR1 LNHDA, CDR2 SQIVND (reference sequence). Trimming took 6 bases from V and 5 from J, leaving 13 bases between them. In DNA form, the CDR3 reads TGTGCCAGTAGCGTGACAGGGAGGGAGACCCAGTACTTC. Amino acid sequence: CASSVTGRETQYF.

The chain recombines TRBV5-1 with TRBJ2-7, with 8 positions matching TRBD1. The CDR3 totals 15 residues. Germline CDR1 reads SGHRS; CDR2 reads YFSETQ. The V gene end was trimmed by 4 bases and the J gene end by 6 bases; junction bases not matched to a gene: 12. The CDR3 nucleotides are TGCGCCAGCAGCATAACCGGACAGGGTACGAGCGAGCAGTACTTC. Protein: CASSITGQGTSEQYF.

Notes on this clone: Compared with germline, one end of the junction differs, possibly owing to a read error. The chain recombines TRBV28 with TRBJ2-6, with D possibly being TRBD2 (6 bases). The CDR3 covers 17 residues. CDR1 and CDR2 from the germline V gene are MDHEN and SYDVKM. The CDR3 DNA follows: TGTGCCAGCAGTCCCGGCGGGGCAAGCTCTGGGGCCAACGTCCTAACTTTC. Protein: CASSPGGASSGANVLTF.

This clone was counted only a few times. V and J are TRBV19 and TRBJ1-1, with 8 bases matching TRBD1. This CDR3 has 16 amino acids. Germline V gene sequence: CDR1 LNHDA, CDR2 SQIVND (reference sequence). V shed 5 bases and J 0 bases; nucleotides not matched to a gene: 8. CDR3 bases: TGTGCCAGTAGTTCTGGACAGGGTTACATGAACACTGAAGCTTTCTTT. Translation: CASSSGQGYMNTEAFF.

The genes are TRBV10-3 and TRBJ2-5; D is ambiguous. Trimming removed 0 bases from V and 4 bases from J, with 6 bases in between. CDR3 length: 13 residues. Germline V CDR1 and CDR2: ENHRY, SYGVKD. The CDR3 is CAISESRGETQYF. CDR3 nucleotide sequence: TGTGCCATCAGTGAGTCGAGAGGAGAGACCCAGTACTTC.

The chain carries TRBV14 and TRBJ2-5; TRBD2 aligns across 9 bases. The ends lost 1 base at V and 5 bases at J; junction bases unmatched: 5. In germline, CDR1 is SGHDN, CDR2 FVKESK. The CDR3 totals 15 residues. CDR3 amino acids: CASSQGASGTETQYF. Written as DNA, the CDR3 is TGTGCCAGCAGCCAAGGAGCTAGCGGGACGGAGACCCAGTACTTC. The full variable domain, in which reference TRBV14 and TRBJ2-5 provide the parts outside the CDR3, is EAGVTQFPSHSVIEKGQTVTLRCDPISGHDNLYWYRRVMGKEIKFLLHFVKESKQDESGMPNNRFLAERTGGTYSTLKVQPAELEDSGVYFCASSQGASGTETQYFGPGTRLLVL.